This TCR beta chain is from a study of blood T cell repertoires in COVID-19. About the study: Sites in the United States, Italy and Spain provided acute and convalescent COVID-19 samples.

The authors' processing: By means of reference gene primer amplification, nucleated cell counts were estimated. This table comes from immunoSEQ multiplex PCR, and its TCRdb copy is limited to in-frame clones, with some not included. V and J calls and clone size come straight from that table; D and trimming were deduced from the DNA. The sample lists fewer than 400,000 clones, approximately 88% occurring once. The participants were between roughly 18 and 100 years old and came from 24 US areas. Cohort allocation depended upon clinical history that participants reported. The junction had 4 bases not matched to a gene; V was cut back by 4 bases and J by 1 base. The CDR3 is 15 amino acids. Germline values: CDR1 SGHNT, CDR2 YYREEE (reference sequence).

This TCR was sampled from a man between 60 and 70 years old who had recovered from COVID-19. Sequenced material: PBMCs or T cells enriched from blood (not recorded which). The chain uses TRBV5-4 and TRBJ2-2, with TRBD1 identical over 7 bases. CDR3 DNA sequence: TGTGCCAGCAGCGGCCGGACAGGGAACACCGGGGAGCTGTTTTTT. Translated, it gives CASSGRTGNTGELFF.